This TCR beta chain was identified in a study of cytomegalovirus exposure and HLA in healthy donors. General study findings and limits: Presence/absence analysis assumed near-uniform sequencing depth across donors. The authors confirmed in vitro that a few CMV-associated chains were specific for CMV antigens. Listed as cytomegalovirus-associated were roughly 180 TCR beta chains. V segments that were indistinguishable, TRBV6-2 and TRBV6-3 among them, were omitted from analysis.

With 3 bases removed from V and 1 base from J, the gap between germline ends came to 12 bases. Looked up from germline, CDR1 is LNHDA and CDR2 is SQIVND (reference sequence). The CDR3 has 15 residues. Primers included in the PCR were 60 Vbeta and 13 Jbeta primers. Using immunoSEQ multiplex PCR, the repertoire was profiled, and TCRdb retains in-frame clones only, with some absent. The data hold 95,000 to 110,000 clones, with approximately 79% observed a single time. This clone has a single count. What it binds is not known. Sequencing was performed on PBMCs. The V call is TRBV19, the J call TRBJ1-1; the D gene is possibly TRBD1 (5 bases). This clonotype was sampled from a man younger than 30 in good health and CMV-seronegative. CDR3 coding DNA: TGTGCCAGTAGTATCCAGGGAAGTACGAACACTGAAGCTTTCTTT. It specifies CASSIQGSTNTEAFF.